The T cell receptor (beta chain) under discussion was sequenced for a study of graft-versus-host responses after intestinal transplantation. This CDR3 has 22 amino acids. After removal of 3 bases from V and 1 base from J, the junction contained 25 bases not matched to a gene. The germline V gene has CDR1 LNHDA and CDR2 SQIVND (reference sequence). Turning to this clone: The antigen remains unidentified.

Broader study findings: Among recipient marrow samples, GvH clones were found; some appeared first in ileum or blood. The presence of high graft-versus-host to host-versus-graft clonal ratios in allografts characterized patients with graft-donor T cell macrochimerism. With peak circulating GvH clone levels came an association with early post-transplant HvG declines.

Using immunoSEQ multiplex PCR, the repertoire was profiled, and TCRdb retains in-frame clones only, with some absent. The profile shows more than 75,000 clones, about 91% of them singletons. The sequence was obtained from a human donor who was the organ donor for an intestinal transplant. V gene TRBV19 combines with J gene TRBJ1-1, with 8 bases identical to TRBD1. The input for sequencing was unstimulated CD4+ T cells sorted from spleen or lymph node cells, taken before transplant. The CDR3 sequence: CASSIPYRTGRAMVAWNTEAFF. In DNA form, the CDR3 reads TGTGCCAGTAGTATCCCTTATAGGACAGGGAGGGCCATGGTCGCATGGAACACTGAAGCTTTCTTT. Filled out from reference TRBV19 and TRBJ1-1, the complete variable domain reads DGGITQSPKYLFRKEGQNVTLSCEQNLNHDAMYWYRQDPGQGLRLIYYSQIVNDFQKGDIAEGYSVSREKKESFPLTVTSAQKNPTAFYLCASSIPYRTGRAMVAWNTEAFFGQGTRLTVV.